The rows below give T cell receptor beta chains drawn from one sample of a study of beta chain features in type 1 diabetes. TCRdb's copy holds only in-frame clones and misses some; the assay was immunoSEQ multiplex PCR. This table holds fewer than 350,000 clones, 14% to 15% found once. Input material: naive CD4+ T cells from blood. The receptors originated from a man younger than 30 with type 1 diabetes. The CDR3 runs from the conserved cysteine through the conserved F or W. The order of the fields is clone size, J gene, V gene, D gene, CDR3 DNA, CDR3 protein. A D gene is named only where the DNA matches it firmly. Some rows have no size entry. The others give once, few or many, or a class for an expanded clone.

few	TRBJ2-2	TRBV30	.	TGTGCCTGGAGGGGACTGTCGAACACCGGGGAGCTGTTTTTT	CAWRGLSNTGELFF
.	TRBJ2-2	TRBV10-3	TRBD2	TGTGCCATCAGCGGAATCGACTCTCCGCGGGAGTTGTTTTTT	CAISGIDSPRELFF
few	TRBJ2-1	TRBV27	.	TGTGCCAGCAGTTCCCCGCCAGACAGAATCAATGAGCAGTTCTTC	CASSSPPDRINEQFF
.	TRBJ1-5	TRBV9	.	TGTGCCAGCAGCGTCCCGGGGGTACAGGACTTCGATAGCAATCAGCCCCAGCATTTT	CASSVPGVQDFDSNQPQHF
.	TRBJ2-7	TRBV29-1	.	TGCAGCGTTGAATCTAAATACTCCTACGAGCAGTACTTC	CSVESKYSYEQYF
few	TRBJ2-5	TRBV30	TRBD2	TGTGCCTGGAGTGTACGGAGGGCGGGAGTAGGCCAAGAGACCCAGTACTTC	CAWSVRRAGVGQETQYF
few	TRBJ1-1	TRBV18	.	TGTGCCAGCTCACCGTCGCGGACTGAAGCTTTCTTT	CASSPSRTEAFF
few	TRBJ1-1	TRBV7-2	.	TGTGCCAGCAGCTTAACAGGGTACACTGAAGCTTTCTTT	CASSLTGYTEAFF
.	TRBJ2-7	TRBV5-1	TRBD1	TGCGCCAGCAGCCTTATCCCGGGACAGAGCTCCTACGAGCAGTACTTC	CASSLIPGQSSYEQYF
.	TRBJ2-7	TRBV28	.	TGTGCCAGCAGTTGGGCGGGAACCTACGAGCAGTACTTC	CASSWAGTYEQYF
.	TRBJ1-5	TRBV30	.	TGTGCCTGGAGTGCTTATAGCAATCAGCCCCAGCATTTT	CAWSAYSNQPQHF
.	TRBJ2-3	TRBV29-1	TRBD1	TGCAGCGTACGGTCGGGACAGGGCACAGATACGCAGTATTTT	CSVRSGQGTDTQYF
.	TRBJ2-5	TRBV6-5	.	TGTGCCAGCAGTTACTCGTTCACACAGCTAGAGACCCAGTACTTC	CASSYSFTQLETQYF
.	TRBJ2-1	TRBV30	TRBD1	TGTGCCTGGGAGGGACAGGGGGGAGGGGGGGTATACAATGAGCAGTTCTTC	CAWEGQGGGGVYNEQFF
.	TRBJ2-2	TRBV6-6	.	TGTGCCAGCAGTTTCACAGACGGGGAGCTGTTTTTT	CASSFTDGELFF
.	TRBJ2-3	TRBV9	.	TGTGCCAGCAGCGTAAGCCCTCCACGGGAGTACACAGATACGCAGTATTTT	CASSVSPPREYTDTQYF
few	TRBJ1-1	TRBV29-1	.	TGCAGCGTTGAGTCGGGGGTGAACACTGAAGCTTTCTTT	CSVESGVNTEAFF
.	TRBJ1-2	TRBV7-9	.	TGTGCCAGCAGCTTGGGACAATCCAACTATGGCTACACCTTC	CASSLGQSNYGYTF
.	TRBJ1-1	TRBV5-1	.	TGCGCCAGCAGCTTGGGACCGACAAACACTGAAGCTTTCTTT	CASSLGPTNTEAFF
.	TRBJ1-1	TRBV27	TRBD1	TGTGCCAGCAGTTCCTGGACAGGGCCCACTGAAGCTTTCTTT	CASSSWTGPTEAFF
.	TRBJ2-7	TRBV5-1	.	TGCGCCAGCAGCTTGGTACAGGGTTCCTACGAGCAGTACTTC	CASSLVQGSYEQYF
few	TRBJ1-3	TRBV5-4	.	TGTGCCAGCAGCTCACAGGGAGGAAACACCATATATTTT	CASSSQGGNTIYF
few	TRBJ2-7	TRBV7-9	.	TGTGCCAGCAGCCGGGATCGAGAGCAGTACTTC	CASSRDREQYF
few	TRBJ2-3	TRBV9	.	TGTGCCAGCAGCGTACGACTAGGGGCAGATACGCAGTATTTT	CASSVRLGADTQYF
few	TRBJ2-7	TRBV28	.	TGTGCCAGCAGTTCGACCGACAGCTCCTACGAGCAGTACTTC	CASSSTDSSYEQYF
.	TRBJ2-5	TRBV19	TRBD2	TGTGCCAGTAGTACGACCGGGACTACAGAGACCCAGTACTTC	CASSTTGTTETQYF
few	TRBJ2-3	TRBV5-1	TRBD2	TGCGCCAGCAGCTTGTCCGGGGGGGACACCACAGATACGCAGTATTTT	CASSLSGGDTTDTQYF
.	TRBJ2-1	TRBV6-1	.	TGTGCCAGCAGATCCCTAGCCGACAATGAGCAGTTCTTC	CASRSLADNEQFF
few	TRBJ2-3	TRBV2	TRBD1	TGTGCCAGCAGTTCACAGGGGTCGGCAGATACGCAGTATTTT	CASSSQGSADTQYF
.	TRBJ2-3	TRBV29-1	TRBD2	TGCAGCGTCGAGGGAGGGCTTGGAGATACGCAGTATTTT	CSVEGGLGDTQYF
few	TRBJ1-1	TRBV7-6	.	TGTGCCAGCACCTACCCCTACAGCAGCATGAACACTGAAGCTTTCTTT	CASTYPYSSMNTEAFF
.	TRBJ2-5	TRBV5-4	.	TGTGCCAGCAGCTTGGGAACTCAAGAGACCCAGTACTTC	CASSLGTQETQYF
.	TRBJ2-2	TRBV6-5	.	TGTGCCAGCATGAGAAACACCGGGGAGCTGTTTTTT	CASMRNTGELFF
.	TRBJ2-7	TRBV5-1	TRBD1	TGCGCCAGCAGCGGGAGGACAGGGAGAGCTGACGAGCAGTACTTC	CASSGRTGRADEQYF
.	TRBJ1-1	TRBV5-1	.	TGCGCCAGCAGCGGGATCGGGGGGGTCACTGAAGCTTTCTTT	CASSGIGGVTEAFF
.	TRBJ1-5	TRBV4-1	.	TGCGCCAGCAGCCAAGATCTAGGACAGCCTAATCAGCCCCAGCATTTT	CASSQDLGQPNQPQHF
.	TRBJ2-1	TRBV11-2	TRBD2	TGTGCCAGCAGCCCCCGGTCTGGGGCTAGCGGATACAATGAGCAGTTCTTC	CASSPRSGASGYNEQFF
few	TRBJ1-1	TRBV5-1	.	TGCGCCAGCAGCGTAGAGGGCACTGAAGCTTTCTTT	CASSVEGTEAFF
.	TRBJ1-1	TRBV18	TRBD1	TGTGCCAGCTCACCCCTGCAGGGGGGCACTGAAGCTTTCTTT	CASSPLQGGTEAFF
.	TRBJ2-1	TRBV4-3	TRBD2	TGCGCCAGCAGCCAAGGGTCGAGCGGGGGATCCTGGTCCTACAATGAGCAGTTCTTC	CASSQGSSGGSWSYNEQFF
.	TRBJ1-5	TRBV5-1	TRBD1	TGCGCCAGCAGGCAGGGGGACCATAGCAATCAGCCCCAGCATTTT	CASRQGDHSNQPQHF
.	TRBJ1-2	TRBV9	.	TGTGCCAGCAGCGAGGGGCCGGGTAACTATGGCTACACCTTC	CASSEGPGNYGYTF
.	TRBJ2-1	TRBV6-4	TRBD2	TGTGCCAGCAGTTTAGCGGGGGGCAATGAGCAGTTCTTC	CASSLAGGNEQFF
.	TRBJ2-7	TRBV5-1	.	TGCGCCAGCAGCTTGGAGTCTAGGGGTTTCTACGAGCAGTACTTC	CASSLESRGFYEQYF
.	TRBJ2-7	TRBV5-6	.	TGTGCCAGCAGCTTGGGACGCCGATTGGCCGTCCAGGGCGACGAGCAGTACTTC	CASSLGRRLAVQGDEQYF
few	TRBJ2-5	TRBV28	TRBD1	TGTGCCAGCGCGACAGGGGGCAAAGAGACCCAGTACTTC	CASATGGKETQYF
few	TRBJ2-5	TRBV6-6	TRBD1	TGTGCCAGCAGGGACAGGGGGTCTGAGACCCAGTACTTC	CASRDRGSETQYF
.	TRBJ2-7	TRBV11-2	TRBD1	TGTGCCAGCAGTTATCGAGGGACAGGGGTCATTTGGGAGCAGTACTTC	CASSYRGTGVIWEQYF
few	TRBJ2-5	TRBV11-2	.	TGTGCCAGCAGCTTTCTTCCCAGCGCGGAGACCCAGTACTTC	CASSFLPSAETQYF
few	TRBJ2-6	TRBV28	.	TGTGCCAGCAGTCTGCGGGCTGGGGCCAACGTCCTGACTTTC	CASSLRAGANVLTF
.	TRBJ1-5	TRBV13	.	TGTGCCAGCAGAAAAGGGGGAGCACATCAGCCCCAGCATTTT	CASRKGGAHQPQHF
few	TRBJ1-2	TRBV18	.	TGTGCCAGCTCACCTACGGCAGGGCAGGGTTATTACGGCTACACCTTC	CASSPTAGQGYYGYTF
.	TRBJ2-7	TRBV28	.	TGTGCCAGCAGTTACGGTTACGAGCAGTACTTC	CASSYGYEQYF